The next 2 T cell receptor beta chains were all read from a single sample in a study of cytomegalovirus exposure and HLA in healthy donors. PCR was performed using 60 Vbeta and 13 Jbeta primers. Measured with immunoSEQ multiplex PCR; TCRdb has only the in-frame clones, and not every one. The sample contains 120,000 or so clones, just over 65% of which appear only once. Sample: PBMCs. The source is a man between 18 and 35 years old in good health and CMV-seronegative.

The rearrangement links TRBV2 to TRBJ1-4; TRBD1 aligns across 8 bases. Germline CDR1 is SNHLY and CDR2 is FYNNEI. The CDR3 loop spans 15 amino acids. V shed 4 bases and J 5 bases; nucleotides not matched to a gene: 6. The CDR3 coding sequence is TGTGCCAGCAGTGTTGGAGGACAGGGCAATGAAAAACTGTTTTTT. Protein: CASSVGGQGNEKLFF.

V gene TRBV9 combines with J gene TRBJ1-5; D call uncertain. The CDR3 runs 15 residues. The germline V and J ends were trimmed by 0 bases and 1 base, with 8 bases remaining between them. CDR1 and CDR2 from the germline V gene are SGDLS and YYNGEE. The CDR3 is CASSVEATSNQPQHF. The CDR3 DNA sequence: TGTGCCAGCAGCGTAGAAGCGACCAGCAATCAGCCCCAGCATTTT.